Included here is one TCR beta chain sequence, with context. In this sample, this clonotype turned up a few times. Its antigen has not been determined. No clone much larger than this one lies a single base away; base qualities are absent. This sample was taken from a study of T cells in Graves' hyperthyroidism and ophthalmopathy (dated by TCRdb to about 2019). Context from the whole study: Peripheral blood samples were taken at the time of initial diagnosis, prior to any treatment. TCR V-J signatures able to tell the groups apart were searched for in a discovery cohort of 90 to 100 patients, of whom around 43 had Graves' ophthalmopathy and roughly 59 had stable Graves' hyperthyroidism. Prospective prediction of ophthalmopathy was tested in an independent validation cohort consisting of 18 hyperthyroidism patients and around 16 patients who later progressed to ophthalmopathy. The 95 to 100 discovery patients were divided at random into training and test sets in a 7:3 ratio. Thyroid tissue and blood T-cell repertoires from about six Graves' hyperthyroidism patients were also compared in the study. After blood sampling, hyperthyroidism patients were treated with methimazole at a starting dose of 30 mg daily, and ophthalmopathy patients were treated with high-dose intravenous methylprednisolone. TCR Vbeta CDR3 sequencing of 130 to 150 peripheral blood samples (approximately 44 ophthalmopathy, around 80 hyperthyroidism and some 17 progressor patients) is reported in the paper.

What the work shows at the level of the full study, not this receptor alone: During validation, the model predicted progression to ophthalmopathy a median of approximately 6.5 months ahead of onset, with around 71% sensitivity and around 73% specificity. A model built on a 13 V-J signature distinguished ophthalmopathy from stable hyperthyroidism, reaching around 88% sensitivity and 81.08% specificity in cross-validation and 80%/75% in testing. No statistical method was used to set the sample size in advance, and investigators knew the group allocation. Most expanded thyroid clonotypes (frequency above 0.001) were also found in blood, which suggests that blood repertoires may mirror thyroid immune responses.

CDR1 and CDR2 (LNHNV, YYDKDF) derive from the germline V gene (reference sequence). The CDR3 contains 20 residues, cysteine and phenylalanine counted. Left in the record is the CDR3 DNA by itself, 60 bases read in frame from the first base. V is clipped by 0 bases and J by 0 bases, and the sequence between their germline boundaries is 21 bases long. TCR beta CDR3 regions were amplified from RNA transcripts. A first-round RT-PCR of the TCR CDR3 used the HTBI primer set with the Qiagen OneStep RT-PCR kit. Libraries were constructed in a second round of multiplex PCR, after which size selection and purification were performed. Paired-end sequencing of the libraries was performed with 100 bp reads on an Illumina HiSeq2000. In the authors' own workflow: Raw data were processed with SOAPnuke, discarding reads with adapters, uncalled bases, mean Phred below 15, or no exact constant-primer or identifier match. COPE v1.2.5 was used to merge high-quality paired reads, and clonotypes were defined as unique nucleotide sequences. MiTCR v1.1 was used to align clonotypes to the IMGT TRBV, TRBD and TRBJ reference segments. The analysis included only V-J combinations with a frequency above 0.0001, which together covered over 98% of the repertoires. The TCS score was defined as the ratio of F50 (clonal expansion) to E x V (chaos), calculated using BLOSUM62-based TCRdist between CDR3 peptides within each V-J. Welch's t-statistics and random forest reduced 500 to 550 V-J features to 13, which were used in a naive Bayes classifier (R e1071). Clones were called with MiXCR by TCRdb after fastp trimmed the public reads at Q25, and only in-frame beta chains were retained. Rows with a matching CDR3 protein are joined into one entry that keeps the most common DNA and genes. TCRdb assigned the V and J calls; the authors' analysis was not used. The sample profile shows 250,000 to 300,000 distinct CDR3 sequences; approximately 13% of them were found once. Roughly 8.2% of the sample lies in the top ten.

Stable Graves' hyperthyroidism was defined as no progression to ophthalmopathy during 18 months of follow-up. Hyperthyroidism patients were newly diagnosed, with disease duration under 2 months, and aged 18 to 65 years. The study excluded patients with uncontrolled infections, other autoimmune diseases, pregnancy or lactation. Diagnoses were established on the basis of clinical symptoms, serum thyroxine and TRAb, thyroid ultrasound, and orbital computed tomography. PBMCs were isolated from 7.5 to 10 ml of fresh peripheral blood by Ficoll-Paque density gradient centrifugation. Total RNA was extracted with Trizol reagent, and quality was checked on an Agilent 2100 Bioanalyzer.

The receptor chain draws on TRBV15 and TRBJ2-1, with a tentative D gene TRBD2 over 6 matching bases. The TCR sequence derives from a woman in her forties with Graves' hyperthyroidism. Sequencing was performed on blood. The sequence in DNA is TGTGCCACCAGCAGAGATCGCGTCGGAGGGACGCCAAGCTCCTACAATGAGCAGTTCTTC. This gives the protein CATSRDRVGGTPSSYNEQFF. The CDR3 plus the reference TRBV15 and TRBJ2-1 genes for the other parts give the full variable domain: DAMVIQNPRYQVTQFGKPVTLSCSQTLNHNVMYWYQQKSSQAPKLLFHYYDKDFNNEADTPDNFQSRRPNTSFCFLDIRSPGLGDTAMYLCATSRDRVGGTPSSYNEQFFGPGTRLTVL.